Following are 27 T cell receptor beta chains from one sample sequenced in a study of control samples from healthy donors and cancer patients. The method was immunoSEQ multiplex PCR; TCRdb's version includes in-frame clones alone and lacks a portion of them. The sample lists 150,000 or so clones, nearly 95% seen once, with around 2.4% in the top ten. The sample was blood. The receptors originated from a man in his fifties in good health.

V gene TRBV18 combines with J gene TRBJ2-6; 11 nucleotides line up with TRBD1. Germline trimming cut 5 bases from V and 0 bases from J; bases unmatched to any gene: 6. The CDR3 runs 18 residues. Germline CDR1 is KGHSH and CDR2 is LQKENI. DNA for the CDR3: TGTGCCAGCTCAATGGGACAGGGGGTTGGCTCTGGGGCCAACGTCCTGACTTTC. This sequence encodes CASSMGQGVGSGANVLTF.

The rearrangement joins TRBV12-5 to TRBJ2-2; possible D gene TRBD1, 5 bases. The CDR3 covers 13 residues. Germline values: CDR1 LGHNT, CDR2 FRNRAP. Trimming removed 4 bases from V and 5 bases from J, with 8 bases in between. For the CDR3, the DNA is TGTGCTAGTGGTTCCGACAGTACCGGGGAGCTGTTTTTT. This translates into CASGSDSTGELFF.

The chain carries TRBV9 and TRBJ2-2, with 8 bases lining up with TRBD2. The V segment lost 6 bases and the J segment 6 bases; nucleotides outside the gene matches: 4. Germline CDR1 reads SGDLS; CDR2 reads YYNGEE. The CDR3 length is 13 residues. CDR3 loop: CASTPSGSGELFF. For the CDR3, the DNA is TGTGCCAGCACCCCTAGCGGGTCCGGGGAGCTGTTTTTT.

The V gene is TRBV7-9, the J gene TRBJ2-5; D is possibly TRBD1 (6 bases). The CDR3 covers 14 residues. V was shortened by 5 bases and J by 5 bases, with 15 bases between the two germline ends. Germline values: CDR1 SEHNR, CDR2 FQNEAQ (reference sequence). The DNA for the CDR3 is TGTGCCAGCAGCCGGACAGTGGTCGGGGAGACCCAGTACTTC. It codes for CASSRTVVGETQYF.

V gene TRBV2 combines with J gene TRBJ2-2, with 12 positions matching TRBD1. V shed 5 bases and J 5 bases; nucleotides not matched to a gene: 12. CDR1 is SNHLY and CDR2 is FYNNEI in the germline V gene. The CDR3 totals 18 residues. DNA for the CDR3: TGTGCCAGCAGTTCAAAAACCGGGACAGGGGGCTATACCGGGGAGCTGTTTTTT. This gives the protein CASSSKTGTGGYTGELFF.

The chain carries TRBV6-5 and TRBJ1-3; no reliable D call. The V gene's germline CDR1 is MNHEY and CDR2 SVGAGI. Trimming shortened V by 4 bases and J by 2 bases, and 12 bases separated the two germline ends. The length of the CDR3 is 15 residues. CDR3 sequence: CASSSRVSTGNTIYF. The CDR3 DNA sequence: TGTGCCAGCAGTTCAAGGGTCTCCACTGGAAACACCATATATTTT.

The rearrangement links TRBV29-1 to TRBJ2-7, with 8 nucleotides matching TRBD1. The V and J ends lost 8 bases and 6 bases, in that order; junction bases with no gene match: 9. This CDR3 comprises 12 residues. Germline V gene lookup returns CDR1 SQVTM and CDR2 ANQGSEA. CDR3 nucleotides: TGCAGCACTGGACAGGGTGCAGGCGAGCAGTACTTC. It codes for CSTGQGAGEQYF.

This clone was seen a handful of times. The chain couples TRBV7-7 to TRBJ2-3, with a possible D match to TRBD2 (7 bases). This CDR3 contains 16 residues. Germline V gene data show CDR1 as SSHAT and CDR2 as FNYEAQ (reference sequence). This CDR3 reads CASALGDGGPTDTQYF. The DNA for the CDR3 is TGTGCTAGCGCGCTAGGAGACGGGGGGCCCACAGATACGCAGTATTTT. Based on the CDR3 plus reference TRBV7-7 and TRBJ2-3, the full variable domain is GAGVSQSPRYKVTKRGQDVTLRCDPISSHATLYWYQQALGQGPEFLTYFNYEAQPDKSGLPSDRFSAERPEGSISTLTIQRTEQRDSAMYRCASALGDGGPTDTQYFGPGTRLTVL.

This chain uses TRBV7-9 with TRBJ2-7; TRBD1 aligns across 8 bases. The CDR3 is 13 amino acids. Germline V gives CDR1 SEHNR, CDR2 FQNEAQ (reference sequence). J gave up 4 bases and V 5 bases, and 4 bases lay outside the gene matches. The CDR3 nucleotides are TGTGCCAGCAGCCGGACAGGGTCATACGAGCAGTACTTC. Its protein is CASSRTGSYEQYF.

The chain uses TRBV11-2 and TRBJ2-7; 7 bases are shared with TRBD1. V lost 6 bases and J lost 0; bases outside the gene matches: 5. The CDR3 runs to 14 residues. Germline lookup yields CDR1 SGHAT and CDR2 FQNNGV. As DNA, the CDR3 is TGTGCCAGCAGTCCGGACAGGAGCTCCTACGAGCAGTACTTC. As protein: CASSPDRSSYEQYF.

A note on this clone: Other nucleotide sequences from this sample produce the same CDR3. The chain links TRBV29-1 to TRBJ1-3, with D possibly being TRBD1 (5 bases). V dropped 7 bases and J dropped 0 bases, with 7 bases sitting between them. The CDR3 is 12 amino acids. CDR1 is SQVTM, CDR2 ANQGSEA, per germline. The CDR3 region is CSAGLSGNTIYF. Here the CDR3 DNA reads TGCAGCGCGGGACTCTCTGGAAACACCATATATTTT.

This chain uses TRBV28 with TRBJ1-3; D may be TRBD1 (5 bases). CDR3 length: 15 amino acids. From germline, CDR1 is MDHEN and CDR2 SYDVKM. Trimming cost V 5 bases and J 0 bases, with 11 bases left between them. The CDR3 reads CASSTGTVSGNTIYF. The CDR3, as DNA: TGTGCCAGCAGTACCGGGACGGTCTCTGGAAACACCATATATTTT.

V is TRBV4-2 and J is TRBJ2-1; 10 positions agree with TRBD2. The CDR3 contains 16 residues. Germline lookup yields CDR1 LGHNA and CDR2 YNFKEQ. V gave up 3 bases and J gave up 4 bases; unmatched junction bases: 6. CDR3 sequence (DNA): TGTGCCAGCAGCCAGGGGACTAGCGAAAGATACAATGAGCAGTTCTTC. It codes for CASSQGTSERYNEQFF.

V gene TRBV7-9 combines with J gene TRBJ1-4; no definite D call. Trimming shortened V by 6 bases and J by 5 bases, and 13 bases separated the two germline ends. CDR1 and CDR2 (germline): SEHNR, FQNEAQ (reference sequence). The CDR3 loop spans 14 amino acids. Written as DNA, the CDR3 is TGTGCCAGCAGGCCTGTGGAGGGAAATGAAAAACTGTTTTTT. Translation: CASRPVEGNEKLFF.

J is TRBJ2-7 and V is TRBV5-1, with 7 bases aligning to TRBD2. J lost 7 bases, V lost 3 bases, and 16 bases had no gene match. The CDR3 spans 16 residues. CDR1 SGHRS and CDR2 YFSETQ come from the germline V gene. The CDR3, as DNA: TGCGCCAGCAGCTCTAGGACGGCTAGCGGCCCTTTGGAGCAGTACTTC. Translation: CASSSRTASGPLEQYF.

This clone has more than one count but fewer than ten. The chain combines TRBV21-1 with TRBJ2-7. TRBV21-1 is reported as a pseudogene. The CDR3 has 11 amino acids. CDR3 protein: CASSKVGTQYF. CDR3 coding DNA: TGTGCCAGCAGCAAAGTGGGAACGCAGTACTTC.

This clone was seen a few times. The DNA for the CDR3 is TGTGCCAGCAGTAACAGACGGGGAGTCTATTCACCCCTCCACTTT. The encoded protein is CASSNRRGVYSPLHF. The rearrangement links TRBV28 to TRBJ1-6; D remains ambiguous. V dropped 5 bases and J dropped 8 bases, with 16 bases sitting between them. The CDR3 contains 15 residues. Germline CDR1 and CDR2: MDHEN and SYDVKM.

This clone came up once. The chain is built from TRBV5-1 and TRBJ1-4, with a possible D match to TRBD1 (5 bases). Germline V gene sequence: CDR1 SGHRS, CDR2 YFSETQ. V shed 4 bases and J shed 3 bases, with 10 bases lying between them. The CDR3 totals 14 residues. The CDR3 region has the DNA TGCGCCAGCAGCCTAAAGACAGCTAATGAAAAACTGTTTTTT. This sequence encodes CASSLKTANEKLFF.

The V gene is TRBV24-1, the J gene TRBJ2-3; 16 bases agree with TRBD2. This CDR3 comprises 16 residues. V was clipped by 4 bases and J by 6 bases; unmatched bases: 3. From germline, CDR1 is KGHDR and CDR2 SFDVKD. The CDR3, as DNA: TGTGCCACCAGTGACAGGGGACTAGCGGGGGGGGATACGCAGTATTTT. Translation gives CATSDRGLAGGDTQYF.

Here the CDR3 reads CASSQGQGVSGELFF. The CDR3 DNA reads as TGCGCCAGCAGTCAGGGACAGGGGGTCTCCGGGGAGCTGTTTTTT. This chain connects TRBV10-2 to TRBJ2-2; 11 nucleotides agree with TRBD1. The CDR3 totals 15 residues. Trimming took 5 bases from V and 6 from J; bases not matched to a gene: 5. Germline V lookup: CDR1 WSHSY, CDR2 SAAADI.

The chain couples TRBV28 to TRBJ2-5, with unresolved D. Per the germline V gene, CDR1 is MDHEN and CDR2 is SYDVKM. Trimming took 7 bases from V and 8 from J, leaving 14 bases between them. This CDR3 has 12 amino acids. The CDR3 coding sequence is TGTGCCAGCACCGACCTCCTGGGAACCCAGTACTTC. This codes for CASTDLLGTQYF.

The CDR3 protein is CSVGHPSGHNIQYF. Here the CDR3 DNA reads TGCAGCGTTGGCCACCCCTCAGGCCATAACATTCAGTACTTC. The chain recombines TRBV29-1 with TRBJ2-4; D is ambiguous. Trimming removed 4 bases at V and 7 bases at J, with 17 bases between. Per the germline V gene, CDR1 is SQVTM and CDR2 is ANQGSEA. The CDR3 totals 14 residues.

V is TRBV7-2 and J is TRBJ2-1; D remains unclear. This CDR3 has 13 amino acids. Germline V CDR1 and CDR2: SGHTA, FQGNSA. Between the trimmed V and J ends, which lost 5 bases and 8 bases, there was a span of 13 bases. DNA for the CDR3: TGTGCCAGCAGCCCCCGGCCGGGCGATGAGCAGTTCTTC. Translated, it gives CASSPRPGDEQFF.

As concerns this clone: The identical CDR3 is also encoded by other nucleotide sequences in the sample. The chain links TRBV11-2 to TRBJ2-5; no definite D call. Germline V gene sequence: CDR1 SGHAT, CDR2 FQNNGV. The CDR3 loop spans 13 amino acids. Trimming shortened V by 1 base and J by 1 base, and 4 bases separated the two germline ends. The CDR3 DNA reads TGTGCCAGCAGCTTAGTGGGCCAAGAGACCCAGTACTTC. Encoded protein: CASSLVGQETQYF.

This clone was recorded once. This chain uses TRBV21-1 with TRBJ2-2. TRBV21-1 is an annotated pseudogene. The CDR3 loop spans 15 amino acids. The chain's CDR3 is CASSKLCQNTGELFF. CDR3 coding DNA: TGTGCCAGCAGCAAATTGTGCCAGAACACCGGGGAGCTGTTTTTT.

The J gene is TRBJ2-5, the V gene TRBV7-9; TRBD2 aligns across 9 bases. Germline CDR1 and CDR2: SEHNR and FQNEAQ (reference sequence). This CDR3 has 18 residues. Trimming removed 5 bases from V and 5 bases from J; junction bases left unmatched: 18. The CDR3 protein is CASSPTSGGSFSRETQYF. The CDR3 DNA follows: TGTGCCAGCAGCCCGACTAGCGGAGGCAGCTTTTCTAGGGAGACCCAGTACTTC.

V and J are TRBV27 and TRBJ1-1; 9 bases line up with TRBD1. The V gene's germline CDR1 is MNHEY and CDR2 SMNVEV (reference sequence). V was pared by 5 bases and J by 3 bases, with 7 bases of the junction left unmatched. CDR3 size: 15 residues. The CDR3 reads CASSLYRGRDTEAFF. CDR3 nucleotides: TGTGCCAGCAGTCTATACAGGGGGCGAGACACTGAAGCTTTCTTT.